A single sample gave rise to the 6 T cell receptor beta chains below, sequenced in a study of T cell changes during pregnancy in multiple sclerosis. TCRdb's table, derived via immunoSEQ multiplex PCR, lists solely in-frame clones and lacks some. The profile shows tens of thousands of clones, approximately 89% of them singletons. The sequenced sample was peripheral blood, obtained in the second trimester of pregnancy. The source is a female donor with multiple sclerosis, enrolled in a pregnancy study.

The chain couples TRBV5-1 to TRBJ2-5, with a tentative D call TRBD2 (6 bases). Germline V gene data show CDR1 as SGHRS and CDR2 as YFSETQ. V was trimmed by 3 bases and J by 4 bases, leaving 16 bases between them. The CDR3 runs 15 residues. CDR3 sequence reads: CASSSSGRQGETQYF. The CDR3 DNA sequence: TGCGCCAGCAGCTCATCAGGGAGGCAAGGAGAGACCCAGTACTTC.

The chain joins TRBV13 to TRBJ2-4; no firm D call. V was trimmed by 5 bases and J by 0 bases, leaving 17 bases between them. Germline-derived CDR1 and CDR2 are PRHDT and FYEKMQ (reference sequence). The CDR3 loop spans 17 amino acids. DNA of the CDR3: TGTGCCAGCAGCAGGCTTGAACAGAGCTTAGCCAAAAACATTCAGTACTTC. This sequence encodes CASSRLEQSLAKNIQYF.

The chain links TRBV30 to TRBJ1-5; 10 positions match TRBD1. Germline CDR1 GTSNPN, CDR2 SVGIG (reference sequence). The junction had 4 bases not matched to a gene; V was cut back by 2 bases and J by 3 bases. This CDR3 comprises 15 residues. CDR3 sequence: CAWSRDRGYNQPQHF. The DNA for the CDR3 is TGTGCCTGGAGTAGGGACAGGGGTTACAATCAGCCCCAGCATTTT.

J is TRBJ2-7 and V is TRBV11-1; maybe TRBD2 (5 bases). Trimming removed 2 bases from V and 2 bases from J, with 7 bases in between. The germline gives CDR1 SGHAT, CDR2 FQDESV (reference sequence). The CDR3 loop spans 13 amino acids. The CDR3, as DNA: TGTGCCAGCAGCTTACCGGGGACCTACGAGCAGTACTTC. It is translated as CASSLPGTYEQYF.

The chain carries TRBV19 and TRBJ2-7; 10 positions agree with TRBD2. This CDR3 has 14 residues. The V gene's germline CDR1 is LNHDA and CDR2 SQIVND (reference sequence). J gave up 4 bases and V 5 bases, and 5 bases lay outside the gene matches. CDR3 in DNA: TGTGCCAGTAGTGCCGGACTAGCGGAGTACGAGCAGTACTTC. Encoded protein: CASSAGLAEYEQYF.

V and J are TRBV6-1 and TRBJ2-1; tentative D call: TRBD2 (6 bases). The length of the CDR3 is 14 residues. Trimming cost V 7 bases and J 6 bases, with 16 bases left between them. The germline V gene encodes CDR1 MNHNS and CDR2 SASEGT. The CDR3 loop is CASIWGSGANEQFF. CDR3 coding DNA: TGTGCCAGCATTTGGGGTAGCGGTGCCAATGAGCAGTTCTTC.